Given below is one T cell receptor (beta chain) in context. The V end was cut by 4 bases, the J end by 2 bases, with 8 bases between. From germline, CDR1 is SGHRS and CDR2 YFSETQ. The CDR3 length is 13 residues. Purified naive CD4+ T cells were depleted of CD25+ Tregs. Semi-nested PCR with Nested Universal Primer A followed constant-region reverse priming of full-length variable regions. TCRdb re-derived calls from the 5' RACE reads in MiXCR, one entry per CDR3 protein. The sample lists tens of thousands of distinct CDR3 sequences, about 24% occurring once. The genes are TRBV5-1 and TRBJ2-3; D is undetermined. The specimen was tumor-infiltrating naive CD4+ T cells sorted from the breast tumor. Subset meaning: naive CD4+ T cells, CD4+CD45RA+CD25-. The TCR was taken from a female donor with breast cancer. DNA for the CDR3: TGCGCCAGCAGCCCCGGATTCACAGATACGCAGTATTTT. Translation: CASSPGFTDTQYF.